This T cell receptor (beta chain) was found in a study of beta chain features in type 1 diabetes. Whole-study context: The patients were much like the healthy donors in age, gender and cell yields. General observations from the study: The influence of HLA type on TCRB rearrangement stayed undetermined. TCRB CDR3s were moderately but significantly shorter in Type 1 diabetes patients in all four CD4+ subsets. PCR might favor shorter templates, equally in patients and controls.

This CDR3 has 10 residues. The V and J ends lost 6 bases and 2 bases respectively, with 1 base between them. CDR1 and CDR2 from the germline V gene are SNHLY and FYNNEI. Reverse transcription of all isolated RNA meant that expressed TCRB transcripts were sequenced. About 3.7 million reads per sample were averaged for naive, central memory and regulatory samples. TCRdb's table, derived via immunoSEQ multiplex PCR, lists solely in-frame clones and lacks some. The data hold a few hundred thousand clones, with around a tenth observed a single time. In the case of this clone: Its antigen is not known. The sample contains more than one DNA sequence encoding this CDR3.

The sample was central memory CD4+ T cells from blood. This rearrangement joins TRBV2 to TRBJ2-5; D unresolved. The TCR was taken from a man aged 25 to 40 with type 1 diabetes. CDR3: CASRQETQYF. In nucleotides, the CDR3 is TGTGCCAGCAGGCAAGAGACCCAGTACTTC.